This T cell receptor (delta chain) was profiled in a study of human gamma delta and Vdelta1 T cells. TCRdb ran CATT on the PCR reads. Of some 6,100 delta-chain clones in the sample, around 9% were seen once. This clone was recorded once. Germline CDR1 reads TSWWSYY; CDR2 reads QGS. The length of the CDR3 is 19 residues. Losses at the gene ends were 1 base for V and 1 base for J; bases not matched to a gene: 14. J is TRDJ1 and V is TRDV1; 8 bases map to TRDD3. This clonotype originated in a human donor in good health. The sequenced sample was naive CD27+ Vdelta1 gamma-delta T cells from blood. In DNA, the CDR3 is TGTGCTCTTGGGGAACCAATTTCCCAGCACTGGGGGGGCACCGATAAACTCATCTTT. Its translation: CALGEPISQHWGGTDKLIF.